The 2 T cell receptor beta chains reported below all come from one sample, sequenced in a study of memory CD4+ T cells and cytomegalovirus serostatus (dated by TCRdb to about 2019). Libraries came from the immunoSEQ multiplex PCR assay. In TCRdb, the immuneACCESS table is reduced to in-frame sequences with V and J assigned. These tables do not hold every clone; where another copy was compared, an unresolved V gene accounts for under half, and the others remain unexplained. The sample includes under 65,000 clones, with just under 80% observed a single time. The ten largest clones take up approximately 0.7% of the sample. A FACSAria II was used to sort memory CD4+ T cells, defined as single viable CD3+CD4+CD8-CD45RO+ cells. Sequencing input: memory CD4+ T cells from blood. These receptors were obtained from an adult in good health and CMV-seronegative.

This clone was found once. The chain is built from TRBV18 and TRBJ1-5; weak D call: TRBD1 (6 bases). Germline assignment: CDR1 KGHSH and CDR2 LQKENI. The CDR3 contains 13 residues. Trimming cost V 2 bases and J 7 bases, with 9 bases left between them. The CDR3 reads CASSPGGLQPQHF. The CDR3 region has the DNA TGTGCCAGCTCACCAGGGGGGCTACAGCCCCAGCATTTT.

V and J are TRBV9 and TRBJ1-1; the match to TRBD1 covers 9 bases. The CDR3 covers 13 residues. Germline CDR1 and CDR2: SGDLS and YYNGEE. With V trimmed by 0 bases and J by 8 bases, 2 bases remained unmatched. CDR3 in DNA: TGTGCCAGCAGCGTAGACAGGGGGCGCGAAGCTTTCTTT. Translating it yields CASSVDRGREAFF.